This passage covers 28 T cell receptor beta chains from one sample sequenced in a study of blood T cells in healthy people across ages. The use of a sample-barcoded 5' primer and a J-beta primer mix characterized a second PCR of roughly 7 to 11 cycles. TCRdb used MiXCR to reprocess the 5' RACE reads, holding one entry per CDR3 protein. The sample includes 1.5 million to 2 million distinct CDR3 sequences, roughly two fifths of them seen just once. Material for sequencing was blood. The receptor source for this set is a human donor in good health.

The chain has TRBV7-9 and TRBJ1-6, with 8 positions matching TRBD1. Trimming took 5 bases from V and 7 from J; bases not matched to a gene: 4. Germline loops: CDR1 SEHNR, CDR2 FQNEAQ (reference sequence). The CDR3 runs 14 residues. CDR3 amino acids: CASSKDRGNSPLHF. The CDR3 bases are TGTGCCAGCAGCAAAGACAGGGGAAATTCACCCCTCCACTTT.

This chain links TRBV20-1 with TRBJ2-1; D is ambiguous. CDR3 length: 13 amino acids. CDR1 and CDR2 from the germline V gene are DFQATT and SNEGSKA (reference sequence). This chain's CDR3 is CSATRNLYNEQFF. CDR3 sequence (DNA): TGCAGCGCAACCCGAAACCTCTACAATGAGCAGTTCTTC.

In its sample, this clonotype was seen a few times. V usage is TRBV5-5 and J usage is TRBJ2-1; the D gene is possibly TRBD2 (5 bases). Deletions cut 6 bases from V and 4 bases from J, with 11 bases between. The CDR3 consists of 13 residues. The germline V gene encodes CDR1 SGHKS and CDR2 YYEKEE (reference sequence). The CDR3 is CASTSGLYNEQFF. CDR3 DNA sequence: TGTGCCAGCACCAGTGGACTTTACAATGAGCAGTTCTTC.

The rearrangement uses TRBV6-6 and TRBJ1-2; D gene unclear. The CDR3 totals 15 residues. Trimming took 2 bases from V and 8 from J, leaving 18 bases between them. Germline lookup yields CDR1 MNHNY and CDR2 SVGAGI (reference sequence). Here the CDR3 DNA reads TGTGCCAGCAGTTACCCCGGGGTAGGCCCGGGGGGCTACACCTTC. Protein product: CASSYPGVGPGGYTF.

This clonotype has more than one count but fewer than ten. Here the CDR3 DNA reads TGTGCTAGTGGTTTGGGGAGCAATCAGCCCCAGCATTTT. It is translated as CASGLGSNQPQHF. The rearrangement uses TRBV12-5 and TRBJ1-5; D unclear. Germline V CDR1 and CDR2: LGHNT, FRNRAP. The CDR3 runs 13 residues. Trimming stripped 1 base from V and 1 base from J, with 2 bases between.

This clonotype was seen a handful of times. The chain links TRBV20-1 to TRBJ2-5; 8 positions match TRBD2. J lost 5 bases, V lost 6 bases, and 14 bases had no gene match. Germline-derived CDR1 and CDR2 are DFQATT and SNEGSKA (reference sequence). The CDR3 runs 15 residues. The CDR3 reads CSAQEALAVAETQYF. The CDR3 region has the DNA TGCAGTGCCCAAGAGGCACTAGCGGTAGCGGAGACCCAGTACTTC.

The gene calls are TRBV12-3 or TRBV12-4 and TRBJ2-1; D possibly corresponds to TRBD1 (7 bases). The CDR3 has 15 amino acids. V was cut by 1 base and J by 7 bases, with 14 bases left in between. The CDR3 nucleotides are TGTGCCAGCAGTTTAGGGCAGGGGGGTTTAAATGAGCAGTTCTTC. Its translation: CASSLGQGGLNEQFF.

The chain is built from TRBV29-1 and TRBJ2-3; no definite D call. Trimming removed 3 bases from V and 4 bases from J, with 5 bases in between. The germline gives CDR1 SQVTM, CDR2 ANQGSEA. The CDR3 has 11 residues. The CDR3 coding sequence is TGCAGCGTTGAGGCAGCAGATACGCAGTATTTT. This gives the protein CSVEAADTQYF.

The chain has TRBV15 and TRBJ1-6; D ambiguous. The CDR3 is 14 residues long. Deletions cut 0 bases from V and 6 bases from J, with 6 bases between. Germline values: CDR1 LNHNV, CDR2 YYDKDF (reference sequence). CDR3 residues: CATSREAVNSPLHF. The CDR3 nucleotides are TGTGCCACCAGCAGAGAGGCAGTTAATTCACCCCTCCACTTT. The full variable domain, with the rest looked up from reference TRBV15 and TRBJ1-6, is DAMVIQNPRYQVTQFGKPVTLSCSQTLNHNVMYWYQQKSSQAPKLLFHYYDKDFNNEADTPDNFQSRRPNTSFCFLDIRSPGLGDTAMYLCATSREAVNSPLHFGNGTRLTVT.

The chain links TRBV28 to TRBJ1-6, with D perhaps matching TRBD1 (5 bases). There are 15 residues in the CDR3. Per germline, CDR1 MDHEN and CDR2 SYDVKM. Trimming removed 7 bases at V and 2 bases at J, with 12 bases between. CDR3 DNA sequence: TGTGCCAGCAAACACGGGACTCCCTATAATTCACCCCTCCACTTT. It specifies CASKHGTPYNSPLHF.

V gene TRBV7-9 combines with J gene TRBJ1-2; D gene unclear. The CDR3 spans 13 residues. Trimming stripped 5 bases from V and 4 bases from J, with 11 bases between. Germline V lookup: CDR1 SEHNR, CDR2 FQNEAQ (reference sequence). The CDR3 is CASSPLRTYGYTF. The CDR3 bases are TGTGCCAGCAGCCCTCTCAGGACCTATGGCTACACCTTC.

The chain has TRBV20-1 and TRBJ2-5; tentatively, D is TRBD1 (6 bases). The CDR3 runs 17 residues. Deletions cut 3 bases from V and 4 bases from J, with 24 bases between. The germline gives CDR1 DFQATT, CDR2 SNEGSKA (reference sequence). CDR3 coding DNA: TGCAGTGCTAGTAGCTCATACAGGGCATCAGGGCTAGAGACCCAGTACTTC. This translates into CSASSSYRASGLETQYF.

This clonotype was seen only a few times. The chain combines TRBV11-3 with TRBJ2-5; tentative D call: TRBD1 (5 bases). Trimming left V 3 bases short and J 10 bases short, with 15 bases between. Germline V gene data show CDR1 as SGHNT and CDR2 as YENEEA. The CDR3 runs 13 residues. CDR3 DNA: TGTGCCAGCAGCTTCTCCCGAGTGACAGTCCAGTACTTC. Its protein product is CASSFSRVTVQYF.

This clonotype turned up a few times. The genes are TRBV6-1 and TRBJ1-2; possible D gene TRBD1, 5 bases. CDR3 size: 12 residues. The V end lost 11 bases, the J end lost 8 bases, and 18 bases lay between the germline ends. Germline CDR1 is MNHNS and CDR2 is SASEGT. The CDR3 is CAGEGPVEGYTF. In DNA, the CDR3 is TGTGCCGGAGAGGGACCCGTCGAGGGCTACACCTTC.

The V call is TRBV4-3, the J call TRBJ2-7; a weak D match, TRBD1 (5 bases). The CDR3 is 15 amino acids. The germline gives CDR1 LGHNA, CDR2 YSLEER. The V gene lost 5 bases and the J gene lost 4 bases, with 18 bases spanning the gap. CDR3 nucleotide sequence: TGCGCCAGCAGCTTATATTGGCAAGGGGTGTACGAGCAGTACTTC. Its translation is CASSLYWQGVYEQYF.

The chain has TRBV27 and TRBJ2-7; possible D gene TRBD1, 5 bases. Trimming removed 5 bases from V and 2 bases from J, with 13 bases in between. This CDR3 comprises 14 residues. Germline V gene lookup returns CDR1 MNHEY and CDR2 SMNVEV (reference sequence). The CDR3 coding sequence is TGTGCCAGCAGTCTGACAGATTCGCCCTACGAGCAGTACTTC. Protein: CASSLTDSPYEQYF.

This chain uses TRBV12-3 or TRBV12-4 with TRBJ2-7; no definite D call. The CDR3 runs 13 residues. Trimming took off 6 bases at V and 3 bases at J, with 12 bases between the two ends. DNA of the CDR3: TGTGCCAGCAGCCCGTACGATATCTACGAGCAGTACTTC. Translation: CASSPYDIYEQYF.

CDR3 in DNA: TGTGCCAGCAGCATAGGGGACAGGGCCCAGCATTTT. Protein sequence: CASSIGDRAQHF. The chain uses TRBV7-2 and TRBJ1-5; 9 bases map to TRBD1. CDR3 length equals 12 residues. Germline CDR1 reads SGHTA; CDR2 reads FQGNSA. With 5 bases clipped from V and 11 bases from J, the junction kept 4 bases outside the gene matches.

The V and J genes are TRBV7-2 and TRBJ2-3, with D maybe TRBD1 (5 bases). The CDR3 sequence is 14 residues long. The V gene lost 1 base and the J gene lost 5 bases, with 10 bases spanning the gap. Germline CDR1 reads SGHTA; CDR2 reads FQGNSA. CDR3 protein: CASSLVGVGDTQYF. For the CDR3, the DNA is TGTGCCAGCAGCTTAGTAGGGGTTGGAGATACGCAGTATTTT.

This clonotype was picked up many times. This chain links TRBV18 with TRBJ2-1; perhaps D is TRBD1 or TRBD2 (5 bases each). Germline V gives CDR1 KGHSH, CDR2 LQKENI. Trimming cost V 0 bases and J 2 bases, with 14 bases left between them. The CDR3 spans 17 residues. The CDR3, as DNA: TGTGCCAGCTCACCACCGGTAGGGACCGGCCCCTACAATGAGCAGTTCTTC. Protein: CASSPPVGTGPYNEQFF.

A few counts support this clonotype. The chain recombines TRBV6-5 with TRBJ1-6; 9 bases align to TRBD1. The CDR3 consists of 14 residues. The junction had 6 bases not matched to a gene; V was cut back by 6 bases and J by 9 bases. Germline V gives CDR1 MNHEY, CDR2 SVGAGI. CDR3 sequence reads: CASSPGQGSSPLHF. The CDR3 DNA follows: TGTGCCAGCAGCCCGGGACAGGGTAGTTCACCCCTCCACTTT.

The chain couples TRBV11-3 to TRBJ2-7; 11 positions agree with TRBD1. The CDR3 is 15 residues long. The germline V gene encodes CDR1 SGHNT and CDR2 YENEEA. Trimming removed 5 bases from V and 2 bases from J; junction bases left unmatched: 5. CDR3 nucleotides: TGTGCCAGCAGCCGCATGGGACAGGGGGCCTACGAGCAGTACTTC. This codes for CASSRMGQGAYEQYF. Complete variable domain (other parts from reference TRBV11-3 and TRBJ2-7): EAGVVQSPRYKIIEKKQPVAFWCNPISGHNTLYWYLQNLGQGPELLIRYENEEAVDDSQLPKDRFSAERLKGVDSTLKIQPAELGDSAVYLCASSRMGQGAYEQYFGPGTRLTVT.

The genes are TRBV6-1 and TRBJ1-1; possible D gene TRBD1, 5 bases. CDR1 and CDR2 (germline): MNHNS, SASEGT. The CDR3 runs to 13 residues. Trimming pared 6 bases from V and 6 bases from J, leaving 14 bases between. CDR3 nucleotides: TGTGCCAGCAGATGGCAGGGAGGCCCTGAAGCTTTCTTT. Translated: CASRWQGGPEAFF.

The chain uses TRBV4-1 and TRBJ1-1; D may be TRBD1 (5 bases). Trimming cost V 1 base and J 6 bases, with 9 bases left between them. CDR1 is MGHRA, CDR2 YSYEKL, per germline. The CDR3 has 13 amino acids. DNA for the CDR3: TGCGCCAGCAGCCAAGGGGGGTATGCTGAAGCTTTCTTT. It specifies CASSQGGYAEAFF.

The rearrangement uses TRBV27 and TRBJ2-1; D not certain. V was clipped by 8 bases and J by 6 bases, with 17 bases between them. Germline V gene data show CDR1 as MNHEY and CDR2 as SMNVEV (reference sequence). The CDR3 covers 14 residues. CDR3 in amino acids: CASRPLLGGNEQFF. For the CDR3, the DNA is TGTGCCAGCCGACCTCTGTTAGGTGGCAATGAGCAGTTCTTC.

This clonotype was observed a handful of times. The gene calls are TRBV20-1 and TRBJ1-2; 8 bases are a match to TRBD1. This CDR3 comprises 13 residues. The germline V gene encodes CDR1 DFQATT and CDR2 SNEGSKA (reference sequence). V gave up 6 bases and J gave up 5 bases; unmatched junction bases: 8. For the CDR3, the DNA is TGCAGTGCCGAGAAACAGGGGGGTTATGGCTACACCTTC. Its translation is CSAEKQGGYGYTF.

The rearrangement uses TRBV5-1 and TRBJ1-2, with D unresolved. This CDR3 region has 13 residues. Germline V gives CDR1 SGHRS, CDR2 YFSETQ. V lost 7 bases and J 7 bases, leaving 17 bases between the germline ends. The CDR3 DNA is TGCGCCAGCGGCTCCAACAGCCGCGGTGGCTACACCTTC. Its protein is CASGSNSRGGYTF.

This clonotype came up once. This rearrangement joins TRBV9 to TRBJ2-1; 9 bases are shared with TRBD2. This CDR3 contains 16 residues. CDR1 and CDR2 (germline): SGDLS, YYNGEE. J gave up 6 bases and V 3 bases, and 10 bases lay outside the gene matches. The CDR3 DNA reads TGTGCCAGCAGCGCAGGACTAGCGTGGGGCCTCAATGAGCAGTTCTTC. Translating it yields CASSAGLAWGLNEQFF.